This TCR beta chain was profiled in a study of T cell clonotyping in hematopoietic cell transplantation. Assay used: immunoSEQ multiplex PCR; TCRdb lists only in-frame clones, some missing. Of tens of thousands of clones in the sample, about nine tenths were seen once. Stated time point: recipient sample about 28 days before transplant, after cytoreduction. The receptor's source is a man aged 60 to 69 with biphenotypic leukemia. Some clones in this sample may be carry-over from other donors' samples. This specimen consisted of peripheral blood mononuclear cells, obtained before stem cell transplant.

CDR3 DNA sequence: TGTGCCAGCAGTGCAGGCGAGGAGCAGTACTTC. Encoded protein: CASSAGEEQYF. This chain uses TRBV6-1 with TRBJ2-7, with no clear D. Looked up from germline, CDR1 is MNHNS and CDR2 is SASEGT. The CDR3 loop spans 11 amino acids. The V and J ends lost 4 bases and 7 bases respectively, with 8 bases between them.